Listed here are 22 T cell receptor beta chains from one sample, sequenced in a study of Graves' ophthalmopathy and Graves' hyperthyroidism. The sequenced template was RNA, covering the TCR beta CDR3 region. Following a first-round RT-PCR that used HTBI primers, a second-round multiplex PCR was carried out. MiXCR was run by TCRdb on the multiplex PCR reads, yielding one entry per CDR3 protein. The repertoire holds approximately 380,000 distinct CDR3 sequences, with roughly 20% as singletons. Sequenced: peripheral blood. These receptors were taken from a woman under 30 with stable Graves' hyperthyroidism.

This clonotype was recorded many times. This chain links TRBV5-1 with TRBJ2-7, with D perhaps matching TRBD2 (5 bases). CDR1 and CDR2 (germline): SGHRS, YFSETQ. The CDR3 spans 13 residues. Trimming cost V 4 bases and J 0 bases, with 8 bases left between them. The CDR3 is CASSAGNSYEQYF. The CDR3 bases are TGCGCCAGCAGCGCCGGGAACTCCTACGAGCAGTACTTC.

This chain uses TRBV6-1 with TRBJ1-1; no definite D call. V was pared by 4 bases and J by 2 bases, with 11 bases between. CDR1 and CDR2 from the germline V gene are MNHNS and SASEGT. The CDR3 is 14 residues long. CDR3: CASSGRRRNTEAFF. In DNA form, the CDR3 reads TGTGCCAGCAGTGGACGACGGAGAAACACTGAAGCTTTCTTT.

The J gene is TRBJ1-1, the V gene TRBV5-1, with D uncertain. The V gene lost 5 bases and the J gene lost 2 bases, with 13 bases spanning the gap. The CDR3 consists of 14 residues. CDR1 is SGHRS, CDR2 YFSETQ, per germline. CDR3 coding DNA: TGCGCCAGCAGTCCAGAGGAGCCCAACACTGAAGCTTTCTTT. Encoded protein: CASSPEEPNTEAFF. Looking up the rest from reference TRBV5-1 and TRBJ1-1 gives the full variable domain: KAGVTQTPRYLIKTRGQQVTLSCSPISGHRSVSWYQQTPGQGLQFLFEYFSETQRNKGNFPGRFSGRQFSNSRSEMNVSTLELGDSALYLCASSPEEPNTEAFFGQGTRLTVV.

This clonotype was counted ten times or more. CDR3 nucleotides: TGCAGTGCTAGGTTACAGGGGGCCGAAGAGACCCAGTACTTC. Translation gives CSARLQGAEETQYF. The chain has TRBV20-1 and TRBJ2-5, with 9 bases identical to TRBD1. This CDR3 comprises 14 residues. The trim removed 3 bases at V and 3 bases at J, leaving 5 bases unmatched. The germline V gene encodes CDR1 DFQATT and CDR2 SNEGSKA (reference sequence).

This clonotype was seen a few times. The chain carries TRBV12-3 or TRBV12-4 and TRBJ2-3; 12 bases agree with TRBD2. Losses at the gene ends were 6 bases for V and 2 bases for J; bases not matched to a gene: 6. The CDR3 covers 16 residues. DNA of the CDR3: TGTGCCAGCAGCTGGACTAGCGGGGCGTTCACAGATACGCAGTATTTT. The encoded protein is CASSWTSGAFTDTQYF.

This clonotype was observed many times. V and J are TRBV7-8 and TRBJ1-6; 11 bases are shared with TRBD1. CDR3 length: 15 amino acids. J lost 10 bases, V lost 4 bases, and 6 bases had no gene match. Germline V CDR1 and CDR2: SGHVS, FQNEAQ. The CDR3 DNA reads as TGTGCCAGCAGCTCGGAGGACAGGGGGCTATCACCCCTCCACTTT. This translates into CASSSEDRGLSPLHF. The whole variable domain, remainder taken from reference TRBV7-8 and TRBJ1-6, is GAGVSQSPRYKVAKRGQDVALRCDPISGHVSLFWYQQALGQGPEFLTYFQNEAQLDKSGLPSDRFFAERPEGSVSTLKIQRTQQEDSAVYLCASSSEDRGLSPLHFGNGTRLTVT.

This chain links TRBV15 with TRBJ1-2; D unclear. V was trimmed by 0 bases and J by 5 bases, leaving 4 bases between them. Germline values: CDR1 LNHNV, CDR2 YYDKDF (reference sequence). The CDR3 sequence is 12 residues long. DNA for the CDR3: TGTGCCACCAGCAGAGATCGGTATGGCTACACCTTC. Protein product: CATSRDRYGYTF.

The V call is TRBV12-3 or TRBV12-4, the J call TRBJ2-4; tentative D call: TRBD2 (6 bases). V shed 0 bases and J shed 8 bases, with 14 bases lying between them. The CDR3 has 15 residues. The CDR3 loop is CASSLAGGGFDIQYF. DNA for the CDR3: TGTGCCAGCAGTTTAGCGGGGGGTGGGTTCGACATTCAGTACTTC.

This clonotype was counted a single time. This chain joins TRBV12-3 or TRBV12-4 and TRBJ2-5; D is uncertain. Trimming took 8 bases from V and 5 from J, leaving 24 bases between them. This CDR3 comprises 16 residues. This CDR3 reads CASGRRRAPLGETQYF. The CDR3, as DNA: TGTGCCAGCGGTCGTCGACGGGCCCCCTTGGGGGAGACCCAGTACTTC.

This clonotype was recorded many times. The rearrangement uses TRBV25-1 and TRBJ2-1; the D gene is possibly TRBD1 (6 bases). The CDR3 contains 15 residues. The V end was cut by 3 bases, the J end by 3 bases, with 12 bases between. Germline lookup yields CDR1 MGHDK and CDR2 SYGVNS. The CDR3 DNA reads as TGTGCCAGCAGTGAGAGGACAGAGTTCTACAATGAGCAGTTCTTC. Its translation is CASSERTEFYNEQFF.

This chain connects TRBV28 to TRBJ2-7; weak D call: TRBD2 (6 bases). Germline lookup yields CDR1 MDHEN and CDR2 SYDVKM. Trimming left V 5 bases short and J 5 bases short, with 22 bases between. The CDR3 totals 16 residues. The CDR3 is CASSLAGAAGIDEQYF. CDR3 DNA: TGTGCCAGCAGTCTCGCCGGGGCGGCGGGAATCGACGAGCAGTACTTC.

There are many counts of this clonotype. The rearrangement links TRBV20-1 to TRBJ2-7; 14 bases fit TRBD2. Germline CDR1 DFQATT, CDR2 SNEGSKA (reference sequence). The CDR3 runs 16 residues. Trimming at V came to 0 bases and at J to 9 bases, leaving 10 bases not matched to a gene. CDR3 nucleotide sequence: TGCAGTGCTAGAGATCCCCTGACTAGCGGGAGGGGCGGGCAGTACTTC. Its translation is CSARDPLTSGRGGQYF.

This clonotype was observed many times. The chain combines TRBV12-3 or TRBV12-4 with TRBJ1-5, with 8 bases fitting TRBD1. CDR3 length: 14 amino acids. J lost 5 bases, V lost 6 bases, and 6 bases had no gene match. The CDR3 region has the DNA TGTGCCAGCAGCCGTTCGACAGGGGATCAGCCCCAGCATTTT. Amino acid sequence: CASSRSTGDQPQHF.

There are many counts of this clonotype. V usage is TRBV25-1 and J usage is TRBJ1-3; possibly TRBD1 for D (6 bases). The CDR3 runs to 17 residues. Germline loops: CDR1 MGHDK, CDR2 SYGVNS. V was pared by 1 base and J by 0 bases, with 13 bases between. CDR3 nucleotides: TGTGCCAGCAGTGAATGGGAACAGACAGGCTCTGGAAACACCATATATTTT. This translates into CASSEWEQTGSGNTIYF.

This clonotype was found many times. The V and J genes are TRBV12-3 or TRBV12-4 and TRBJ1-2; D not resolved. The length of the CDR3 is 14 residues. V lost 3 bases and J 4 bases, leaving 12 bases between the germline ends. CDR3 coding DNA: TGTGCCAGCAGTTTGGGGTGGGGTCCCTATGGCTACACCTTC. Translated, it gives CASSLGWGPYGYTF.

This clonotype showed up many times. The chain couples TRBV2 to TRBJ2-5, with a tentative D call TRBD1 (6 bases). Trimming shortened V by 7 bases and J by 7 bases, and 16 bases separated the two germline ends. The germline gives CDR1 SNHLY, CDR2 FYNNEI. The length of the CDR3 is 13 residues. In nucleotides, the CDR3 is TGTGCCAGCAAACGACTGACGACAGGGACCCAGTACTTC. Its protein is CASKRLTTGTQYF.

This clonotype has at least ten counts. V usage is TRBV29-1 and J usage is TRBJ2-7, with D unresolved. The germline gives CDR1 SQVTM, CDR2 ANQGSEA. Trimming took 4 bases from V and 1 from J, leaving 8 bases between them. This CDR3 has 12 residues. The CDR3 here is CSVATGSYEQYF. DNA for the CDR3: TGCAGCGTTGCGACTGGTTCCTACGAGCAGTACTTC.

This clonotype was recorded a few times. The V call is TRBV4-1, the J call TRBJ2-4, with TRBD2 identical over 8 bases. Trimming took 0 bases from V and 7 from J; bases not matched to a gene: 8. The germline V gene has CDR1 MGHRA and CDR2 YSYEKL. The length of the CDR3 is 16 residues. Here the CDR3 DNA reads TGCGCCAGCAGCCAAGAATCGGCTAGCGGGCCTAACATTCAGTACTTC. Translation: CASSQESASGPNIQYF.

The chain carries TRBV6-2 or TRBV6-3 and TRBJ1-1; D is possibly TRBD1 (5 bases). CDR1 and CDR2 from the germline V gene are MNHEY and SVGEGT. V was trimmed by 2 bases and J by 5 bases, leaving 12 bases between them. The CDR3 spans 14 residues. Here the CDR3 DNA reads TGTGCCAGCAGTTACGTGCAGGGAGGGACTGAAGCTTTCTTT. Amino acid sequence: CASSYVQGGTEAFF.

The chain is built from TRBV12-3 or TRBV12-4 and TRBJ2-1; 14 bases agree with TRBD2. The CDR3 extends over 17 amino acids. V dropped 6 bases and J dropped 5; count of bases not matched to a gene: 9. The CDR3 DNA is TGTGCCAGCAGCCCCAGACTAGCGGGAGGGGGGAACAATGAGCAGTTCTTC. It specifies CASSPRLAGGGNNEQFF.

This clonotype was detected many times. The chain recombines TRBV5-1 with TRBJ1-6; D gene uncertain. This CDR3 region has 14 residues. The V end was cut by 9 bases, the J end by 6 bases, with 16 bases between. CDR1 is SGHRS, CDR2 YFSETQ, per germline. CDR3 in DNA: TGCGCCACCAAGACCGACACCTTTAATTCACCCCTCCACTTT. Its translation: CATKTDTFNSPLHF. Together with reference TRBV5-1 and TRBJ1-6, the CDR3 gives the full variable domain: KAGVTQTPRYLIKTRGQQVTLSCSPISGHRSVSWYQQTPGQGLQFLFEYFSETQRNKGNFPGRFSGRQFSNSRSEMNVSTLELGDSALYLCATKTDTFNSPLHFGNGTRLTVT.

The table lists this clonotype with many counts. CDR3 DNA sequence: TGCGCCAGCAGCCAAGATAAGGGACTAGGCGAGACCCAGTACTTC. Translated: CASSQDKGLGETQYF. This chain connects TRBV4-3 to TRBJ2-5, with TRBD2 identical over 8 bases. The CDR3 runs 15 residues. V lost 0 bases and J lost 5; bases outside the gene matches: 5. Germline V gene lookup returns CDR1 LGHNA and CDR2 YSLEER.